Each of the 29 T cell receptor beta chains below was sequenced from the same sample in a study of PD-1 blockade in classical Hodgkin lymphoma. The patients all showed relapse after autologous stem cell transplantation, while their brentuximab vedotin exposure varied. Purification of CD4+ T cells from thawed PBMCs was achieved by magnetic negative selection. Profiled with immunoSEQ multiplex PCR; TCRdb holds only in-frame clones, not every one. The data contain approximately 25,000 clones, about 83% of them singletons. The sample was CD4+ T cells from blood, taken at baseline. These receptor sequences come from a human donor with classical Hodgkin lymphoma.

The V gene is TRBV18, the J gene TRBJ1-1; D is undetermined. CDR1 is KGHSH and CDR2 is LQKENI in the germline V gene. The CDR3 totals 16 residues. V lost 3 bases to trimming and J lost 0 bases, with 14 bases between them. This CDR3 is CASSPFRTGMNTEAFF. DNA of the CDR3: TGTGCCAGCTCACCTTTTAGGACGGGAATGAACACTGAAGCTTTCTTT.

This clone was seen a few times. The chain uses TRBV6-6 and TRBJ1-1; 8 bases agree with TRBD1. There are 13 residues in the CDR3. CDR1 and CDR2 (germline): MNHNY, SVGAGI (reference sequence). Trimming took 5 bases from V and 8 from J; bases not matched to a gene: 7. CDR3 sequence (DNA): TGTGCCAGCAGTGCGGGACAGGCCATCGAAGCTTTCTTT. This translates into CASSAGQAIEAFF.

This clone has only one observation. The chain carries TRBV11-2 and TRBJ1-5; 7 bases agree with TRBD1. Germline V gene sequence: CDR1 SGHAT, CDR2 FQNNGV. The V and J ends lost 1 base and 7 bases, in that order; junction bases with no gene match: 4. This CDR3 spans 14 amino acids. The CDR3 loop is CASSLGTGEQPQHF. CDR3 in DNA: TGTGCCAGCAGCTTAGGAACAGGGGAACAGCCCCAGCATTTT. Full variable domain (rest looked up from reference TRBV11-2 and TRBJ1-5): EAGVAQSPRYKIIEKRQSVAFWCNPISGHATLYWYQQILGQGPKLLIQFQNNGVVDDSQLPKDRFSAERLKGVDSTLKIQPAKLEDSAVYLCASSLGTGEQPQHFGDGTRLSIL.

CDR3 sequence reads: CASSLGPGGANYGYTF. The CDR3 DNA reads as TGTGCCAGCAGCTTAGGACCGGGGGGGGCTAACTATGGCTACACCTTC. The chain combines TRBV7-2 with TRBJ1-2; D may be TRBD1 (5 bases). The V and J ends lost 1 base and 0 bases respectively, with 12 bases between them. Germline CDR1 SGHTA, CDR2 FQGNSA. The CDR3 is 16 residues long.

V is TRBV19 and J is TRBJ2-5; 10 nucleotides line up with TRBD2. The J call is in doubt because the DNA end fits TRBJ2-7 better. Germline V CDR1 and CDR2: LNHDA, SQIVND (reference sequence). The CDR3 runs to 15 residues. CDR3 region: CASSPLAGDSYEQYF. The CDR3 nucleotides are TGTGCCAGTAGTCCCCTAGCGGGGGACTCCTACGAGCAGTACTTC.

CDR3 residues: CASSNINGQPQHF. The CDR3 region has the DNA TGTGCCAGTAGTAACATCAACGGGCAGCCCCAGCATTTT. This chain joins TRBV19 and TRBJ1-5; no definite D call. Trimming stripped 4 bases from V and 7 bases from J, with 11 bases between. The CDR3 consists of 13 residues. Germline lookup yields CDR1 LNHDA and CDR2 SQIVND (reference sequence). The variable domain in full, with the rest retrieved from reference TRBV19 and TRBJ1-5, is DGGITQSPKYLFRKEGQNVTLSCEQNLNHDAMYWYRQDPGQGLRLIYYSQIVNDFQKGDIAEGYSVSREKKESFPLTVTSAQKNPTAFYLCASSNINGQPQHFGDGTRLSIL.

This clone was picked up a small number of times. V usage is TRBV4-2 and J usage is TRBJ1-4; 9 nucleotides align to TRBD1. Germline assignment: CDR1 LGHNA and CDR2 YNFKEQ. This CDR3 comprises 16 residues. Germline trimming cut 4 bases from V and 5 bases from J; bases unmatched to any gene: 8. CDR3 amino acids: CASSPFGTGTNEKLFF. In DNA, the CDR3 is TGTGCCAGCAGCCCCTTTGGGACAGGGACAAATGAAAAACTGTTTTTT.

There are a few counts of this clone. The chain couples TRBV2 to TRBJ2-2; D may correspond to TRBD1 or TRBD2 (5 bases each). The ends were cut back, 5 bases at V and 6 bases at J, with 10 bases in the middle. Germline V lookup: CDR1 SNHLY, CDR2 FYNNEI. The CDR3 is made up of 13 amino acids. As DNA, the CDR3 is TGTGCCAGCAGTCCTGAGGGGTCCGGGGAGCTGTTTTTT. It yields the protein CASSPEGSGELFF.

This clone was seen only a few times. The chain couples TRBV6-6 to TRBJ1-2, with 12 bases lining up with TRBD1. The CDR3 is 15 amino acids. The V and J ends lost 6 bases and 4 bases, in that order; junction bases with no gene match: 6. The V gene's germline CDR1 is MNHNY and CDR2 SVGAGI (reference sequence). The DNA of the CDR3 is TGTGCCAGCAGGAACACGGGACAGGGGGCCTATGGCTACACCTTC. Its translation is CASRNTGQGAYGYTF.

The chain has TRBV7-2 and TRBJ1-5; perhaps TRBD1 as D (5 bases). Looked up from germline, CDR1 is SGHTA and CDR2 is FQGNSA. The CDR3 contains 15 residues. The V and J ends lost 1 base and 7 bases respectively, with 14 bases between them. CDR3 nucleotides: TGTGCCAGCAGCTTAGGGGGCCAGAAGGCCCAGCCCCAGCATTTT. It encodes CASSLGGQKAQPQHF.

This chain joins TRBV7-9 and TRBJ1-1; tentative D call: TRBD1 (6 bases). From germline, CDR1 is SEHNR and CDR2 FQNEAQ (reference sequence). The CDR3 contains 14 residues. Between the trimmed V and J ends, which lost 3 bases and 3 bases, there was a span of 11 bases. CDR3: CASSFQGMDTEAFF. The CDR3 DNA reads as TGTGCCAGCAGCTTTCAGGGGATGGACACTGAAGCTTTCTTT.

In this sample, this clone turned up a few times. The V and J genes are TRBV6-6 and TRBJ2-1; 8 bases match TRBD1. The CDR3 is made up of 16 amino acids. The germline V gene has CDR1 MNHNY and CDR2 SVGAGI (reference sequence). The V gene end was trimmed by 4 bases and the J gene end by 4 bases; junction bases not matched to a gene: 9. The CDR3 region has the DNA TGTGCCAGCAGTTCTTCACAGGGGGTGGGTTACAATGAGCAGTTCTTC. Its translation is CASSSSQGVGYNEQFF.

This CDR3 reads CASRRRGWDYGYTF. DNA of the CDR3: TGTGCCAGCAGACGGCGGGGGTGGGACTATGGCTACACCTTC. The gene calls are TRBV28 and TRBJ1-2, with a weak D call TRBD1 (5 bases). This CDR3 spans 14 amino acids. With 6 bases removed from V and 3 bases from J, the gap between germline ends came to 14 bases. In germline, CDR1 is MDHEN, CDR2 SYDVKM.

This chain uses TRBV4-2 with TRBJ1-2; tentatively, D is TRBD1 (5 bases). Germline CDR1 LGHNA, CDR2 YNFKEQ. The CDR3 extends over 14 amino acids. V lost 1 base and J lost 4, with 10 bases in between. The CDR3 DNA sequence: TGTGCCAGCAGCCAAGGGGGCCAGATCTATGGCTACACCTTC. Its translation: CASSQGGQIYGYTF.

The chain is built from TRBV9 and TRBJ1-1, with TRBD1 identical over 9 bases. The germline V gene has CDR1 SGDLS and CDR2 YYNGEE. This CDR3 is 15 amino acids long. Trimming cost V 4 bases and J 4 bases; bases outside gene matches: 8. The CDR3 DNA reads as TGTGCCAGCAGCTCCGGACGACAGGGGGTCACTGAAGCTTTCTTT. It yields the protein CASSSGRQGVTEAFF.

This clone was detected once. This chain links TRBV6-5 with TRBJ2-3; 8 bases line up with TRBD1. The CDR3 is 14 residues long. Germline values: CDR1 MNHEY, CDR2 SVGAGI. V shed 6 bases and J 3 bases; nucleotides not matched to a gene: 5. In DNA, the CDR3 is TGTGCCAGCAGACGGACAGGGATGACAGATACGCAGTATTTT. It specifies CASRRTGMTDTQYF.

This chain links TRBV10-3 with TRBJ1-4; a weak D match, TRBD1 (5 bases). The CDR3 consists of 12 residues. CDR1 ENHRY and CDR2 SYGVKD come from the germline V gene. Trimming removed 7 bases from V and 7 bases from J, with 10 bases in between. The CDR3 sequence: CAIKGQGEKLFF. CDR3 coding DNA: TGTGCCATCAAAGGTCAGGGTGAAAAACTGTTTTTT.

CDR3 coding DNA: TGCAGCGTGGGCAGGGGGATTACCCCATTTAATCAGCCCCAGCATTTT. Protein product: CSVGRGITPFNQPQHF. This sequence joins TRBV29-1 and TRBJ1-5; 7 bases line up with TRBD1. The junction had 15 bases not matched to a gene; V was cut back by 6 bases and J by 4 bases. The germline V gene has CDR1 SQVTM and CDR2 ANQGSEA. There are 16 residues in the CDR3.

This chain connects TRBV30 to TRBJ1-5, with unresolved D. V was cut by 3 bases and J by 1 base, with 7 bases left in between. This CDR3 is 13 amino acids long. Germline V gene sequence: CDR1 GTSNPN, CDR2 SVGIG (reference sequence). This CDR3 is CAWSPDSNQPQHF. The CDR3 DNA reads as TGTGCCTGGAGCCCAGACAGCAATCAGCCCCAGCATTTT.

V is TRBV15 and J is TRBJ1-3; no clear D. This CDR3 contains 12 residues. CDR1 is LNHNV and CDR2 is YYDKDF in the germline V gene (reference sequence). Trimming left V 6 bases short and J 4 bases short, with 7 bases between. The CDR3 bases are TGTGCCACCAGGACAACCGGAAACACCATATATTTT. This codes for CATRTTGNTIYF.

The rearrangement joins TRBV6-1 to TRBJ1-5; D is possibly TRBD1 (5 bases). CDR3 length equals 15 residues. Germline values: CDR1 MNHNS, CDR2 SASEGT. Trimming took 2 bases from V and 3 from J, leaving 11 bases between them. CDR3 nucleotides: TGTGCCAGCAGTGAACAGGGCAGGGTCAATCAGCCCCAGCATTTT. Residues: CASSEQGRVNQPQHF.

The V call is TRBV2, the J call TRBJ1-5, with D unresolved. Germline V gives CDR1 SNHLY, CDR2 FYNNEI. This CDR3 comprises 15 residues. Trimming took off 2 bases at V and 5 bases at J, with 13 bases between the two ends. This CDR3 is CASSEQVPSYQPQHF. CDR3 in DNA: TGTGCCAGCAGTGAACAGGTGCCCTCATATCAGCCCCAGCATTTT.

A few counts support this clone. This chain uses TRBV6-5 with TRBJ2-6; no definite D call. With 0 bases removed from V and 0 bases from J, the gap between germline ends came to 6 bases. The CDR3 is 16 residues long. Germline values: CDR1 MNHEY, CDR2 SVGAGI. The CDR3 DNA is TGTGCCAGCAGTTACTCGGACGGCTCTGGGGCCAACGTCCTGACTTTC. It encodes CASSYSDGSGANVLTF.

This clone has just a few counts. It is unclear where the CDR3 begins or ends on the DNA, so no DNA is shown, and the CDR3 is as TCRdb lists it. This sequence joins TRBV2 and TRBJ2-2; TRBD2, the D gene given by the table, was not confirmed from the DNA. 15 amino acids form the CDR3, both terminal residues included. CDR1 is SNHLY, CDR2 FYNNEI, per germline. The CDR3 is CASILGGSNTGELFF.

The V gene is TRBV6-5, the J gene TRBJ2-2; TRBD1 matches at 9 bases. The CDR3 totals 15 residues. J was trimmed by 4 bases and V by 6 bases; bases with no gene match: 6. The germline CDR1 and CDR2 sequences are MNHEY and SVGAGI. This CDR3 is CASRRQGGVTGELFF. The DNA for the CDR3 is TGTGCCAGCAGGAGACAGGGGGGGGTCACCGGGGAGCTGTTTTTT.

The chain couples TRBV30 to TRBJ1-5; 7 positions agree with TRBD1. CDR1 is GTSNPN and CDR2 is SVGIG in the germline V gene (reference sequence). The CDR3 sequence is 13 residues long. J lost 4 bases, V lost 4 bases, and 4 bases had no gene match. Here the CDR3 DNA reads TGTGCCTGGAATGCAGGGGGTAATCAGCCCCAGCATTTT. This encodes CAWNAGGNQPQHF.

The V call is TRBV27, the J call TRBJ1-1; 8 bases are a match to TRBD1. J was trimmed by 6 bases and V by 9 bases; bases with no gene match: 9. Germline V lookup: CDR1 MNHEY, CDR2 SMNVEV (reference sequence). The CDR3 is 13 residues long. In DNA form, the CDR3 reads TGTGCCAGTGCAGGGGGCGAGGTGGCTGAAGCTTTCTTT. Translating gives CASAGGEVAEAFF.

This clone was observed a few times. The gene calls are TRBV2 and TRBJ1-6; D is possibly TRBD1 (6 bases). The CDR3 runs to 15 residues. Germline CDR1 is SNHLY and CDR2 is FYNNEI. Trimming cost V 3 bases and J 5 bases, with 11 bases left between them. CDR3 loop: CASSDRGRNNSPLHF. CDR3 in DNA: TGTGCCAGCAGTGACAGGGGACGTAATAATTCACCCCTCCACTTT.

This chain joins TRBV10-3 and TRBJ2-3; the D gene could be TRBD1 or TRBD2 (7 bases each). Looked up from germline, CDR1 is ENHRY and CDR2 is SYGVKD. The CDR3 covers 16 residues. Trimming stripped 3 bases from V and 5 bases from J, with 18 bases between. CDR3 in amino acids: CAISDPRGGRGDTQYF. The CDR3 nucleotides read TGTGCCATCAGTGACCCCAGGGGGGGGAGGGGAGATACGCAGTATTTT.